The next 14 T cell receptor beta chains were all read from a single sample in a study of cytotoxic CD8 clonotypes in ibrutinib-treated CLL. Profiling relied on immunoSEQ multiplex PCR, and the TCRdb table lists in-frame clones only, not all of them. The table records 110,000 to 150,000 clones, approximately 90% of them present only once. The sample was PBMCs, taken after 12 months of ibrutinib treatment. These receptors came from a human donor with chronic lymphocytic leukemia.

The rearrangement uses TRBV28 and TRBJ2-7; D may be TRBD2 (6 bases). The CDR3 consists of 13 residues. Germline V CDR1 and CDR2: MDHEN, SYDVKM. With 7 bases removed from V and 3 bases from J, the gap between germline ends came to 13 bases. DNA of the CDR3: TGTGCCAGCACCACTAGCAGAAGCTACGAGCAGTACTTC. Its translation: CASTTSRSYEQYF.

The gene calls are TRBV19 and TRBJ2-5; possibly TRBD1 for D (6 bases). Germline CDR1 reads LNHDA; CDR2 reads SQIVND (reference sequence). The ends were cut back, 2 bases at V and 2 bases at J, with 12 bases in the middle. CDR3 length: 15 residues. The CDR3, as DNA: TGTGCCAGTAGTATACCAGCGACAGGTCAAGAGACCCAGTACTTC. The encoded protein is CASSIPATGQETQYF.

This chain connects TRBV29-1 to TRBJ2-1; D is unresolved. V was shortened by 2 bases and J by 12 bases, with 11 bases between the two germline ends. CDR1 and CDR2 from the germline V gene are SQVTM and ANQGSEA. CDR3 length: 11 residues. CDR3 region: CSVEYLGWQFF. CDR3 bases: TGCAGCGTTGAATATTTGGGGTGGCAGTTCTTC.

The chain employs TRBV7-6 and TRBJ2-7; unclear D gene. Trimming removed 5 bases at V and 4 bases at J, with 12 bases between. CDR1 and CDR2 from the germline V gene are SGHVS and FNYEAQ. The CDR3 is 13 amino acids. The CDR3 region has the DNA TGTGCCAGCAGCCAGACGGTGGAGTACGAGCAGTACTTC. This gives the protein CASSQTVEYEQYF.

V is TRBV28 and J is TRBJ1-3; unclear D gene. The CDR3 is 15 amino acids. Germline CDR1 is MDHEN and CDR2 is SYDVKM. V was clipped by 2 bases and J by 3 bases, with 11 bases between them. The CDR3 DNA is TGTGCCAGCAGTTTACCGGAACTGAATGGAAACACCATATATTTT. It is translated as CASSLPELNGNTIYF.

This clone was picked up many times. This rearrangement joins TRBV27 to TRBJ1-4; D unresolved. This CDR3 contains 14 residues. Per the germline V gene, CDR1 is MNHEY and CDR2 is SMNVEV (reference sequence). V gave up 3 bases and J gave up 7 bases, with 12 bases separating them. Here the CDR3 reads CASSFCAVCEKLFF. The CDR3 DNA reads TGTGCCAGCAGTTTCTGCGCGGTGTGTGAAAAACTGTTTTTT.

Details on this clone: The identical CDR3 is also encoded by other nucleotide sequences in the sample. The chain has TRBV28 and TRBJ2-7; D possibly corresponds to TRBD1 (5 bases). Germline V gene data show CDR1 as MDHEN and CDR2 as SYDVKM. CDR3 length: 12 residues. V was cut by 6 bases and J by 4 bases, with 10 bases left in between. CDR3 sequence reads: CASSLDRYEQYF. CDR3 sequence (DNA): TGTGCCAGCAGCCTTGACAGATACGAGCAGTACTTC.

The chain carries TRBV10-3 and TRBJ1-1; D perhaps matches TRBD1 (6 bases). Germline lookup yields CDR1 ENHRY and CDR2 SYGVKD. V lost 6 bases and J 7 bases, leaving 27 bases between the germline ends. The CDR3 is 17 amino acids. DNA for the CDR3: TGTGCCATCAGCCGTACCTCAGGCGGGGGGGCGGAGGATGAAGCTTTCTTT. It encodes CAISRTSGGGAEDEAFF.

The rearrangement links TRBV7-2 to TRBJ2-1; 7 bases are a match to TRBD2. The germline V gene has CDR1 SGHTA and CDR2 FQGNSA. The J segment lost 10 bases and the V segment lost 2 bases, leaving 8 bases of the junction unmatched. This CDR3 is 14 amino acids long. The CDR3 loop is CASSLKAGAFEQFF. CDR3 coding DNA: TGTGCCAGCAGCTTAAAGGCGGGAGCCTTCGAGCAGTTCTTC.

The chain uses TRBV5-8 and TRBJ1-2; D may be TRBD1 (6 bases). CDR3 length: 15 amino acids. The V end was cut by 3 bases, the J end by 5 bases, with 17 bases between. In germline, CDR1 is SGHTS, CDR2 YDEGEE. The CDR3 region is CASSSLKQGLYGYTF. CDR3 nucleotides: TGTGCCAGCAGCTCTCTTAAACAGGGACTATATGGCTACACCTTC.

The chain has TRBV28 and TRBJ1-1, with 11 bases aligning to TRBD1. The CDR3 sequence is 15 residues long. The J segment lost 0 bases and the V segment lost 8 bases, leaving 5 bases of the junction unmatched. Germline CDR1 is MDHEN and CDR2 is SYDVKM. The CDR3 nucleotides read TGTGCCAGCCGCGGACAGGGGGCCATGAACACTGAAGCTTTCTTT. Residues: CASRGQGAMNTEAFF.

The V gene is TRBV29-1, the J gene TRBJ2-7, with 7 bases fitting TRBD2. Per germline, CDR1 SQVTM and CDR2 ANQGSEA. The CDR3 runs 13 residues. J lost 1 base, V lost 1 base, and 1 base had no gene match. CDR3 bases: TGCAGCGTTGAAGGGGGGGGATCCTACGAGCAGTACTTC. Its translation is CSVEGGGSYEQYF.

The rearrangement joins TRBV6-5 to TRBJ2-5; 12 bases match TRBD1. The CDR3 has 16 residues. Germline-derived CDR1 and CDR2 are MNHEY and SVGAGI. V lost 4 bases to trimming and J lost 5 bases; unmatched junction nucleotides: 8. The DNA of the CDR3 is TGTGCCAGCAGTTCGGGACAGGGGACAGGGGGCGAGACCCAGTACTTC. Its translation: CASSSGQGTGGETQYF.

The chain is built from TRBV5-1 and TRBJ1-5; D possibly corresponds to TRBD1 (6 bases). CDR1 and CDR2 (germline): SGHRS, YFSETQ. This CDR3 has 15 amino acids. V was clipped by 0 bases and J by 4 bases, with 11 bases between them. The CDR3 loop reads CASSLEQGRNQPQHF. Written as DNA, the CDR3 is TGCGCCAGCAGCTTGGAACAGGGAAGGAATCAGCCCCAGCATTTT. Variable domain in full (rest from reference TRBV5-1 and TRBJ1-5): KAGVTQTPRYLIKTRGQQVTLSCSPISGHRSVSWYQQTPGQGLQFLFEYFSETQRNKGNFPGRFSGRQFSNSRSEMNVSTLELGDSALYLCASSLEQGRNQPQHFGDGTRLSIL.